This TCR beta chain was identified during a study of T cell repertoires in cytomegalovirus infection. About the study: CMV epitopes, recently identified HLA-C-restricted and well-studied HLA-B-restricted, were used. It can be stated that public TCR beta signatures indicated CMV infection as well as a matching HLA type.

MiXCR was run by TCRdb on the reads, yielding one entry per CDR3 protein. The data contain some 500,000 distinct CDR3 sequences, around 30% of them seen just once; the ten biggest clones take up under 20%. The study, taken as a whole, reports: In two of eight donors, the top clonotype was HLA-C-restricted CMV-specific.

As for this clonotype: The antigen is undetermined.

CDR3 size: 12 residues. CDR1 and CDR2 (germline): DFQATT, SNEGSKA (reference sequence). V shed 6 bases and J shed 4 bases, with 11 bases lying between them. The receptor's source is a human donor in good health (CMV status not recorded). Some clones in this sample may be carry-over from other donors' samples. V gene TRBV20-1 combines with J gene TRBJ2-3, with a possible D match to TRBD2 (5 bases). Sequencing was performed on cultured PBMCs, taken from culture after CMV antigen stimulation. The CDR3 is CSAIEGSDTQYF. For the CDR3, the DNA is TGCAGTGCCATTGAGGGCTCAGATACGCAGTATTTT.